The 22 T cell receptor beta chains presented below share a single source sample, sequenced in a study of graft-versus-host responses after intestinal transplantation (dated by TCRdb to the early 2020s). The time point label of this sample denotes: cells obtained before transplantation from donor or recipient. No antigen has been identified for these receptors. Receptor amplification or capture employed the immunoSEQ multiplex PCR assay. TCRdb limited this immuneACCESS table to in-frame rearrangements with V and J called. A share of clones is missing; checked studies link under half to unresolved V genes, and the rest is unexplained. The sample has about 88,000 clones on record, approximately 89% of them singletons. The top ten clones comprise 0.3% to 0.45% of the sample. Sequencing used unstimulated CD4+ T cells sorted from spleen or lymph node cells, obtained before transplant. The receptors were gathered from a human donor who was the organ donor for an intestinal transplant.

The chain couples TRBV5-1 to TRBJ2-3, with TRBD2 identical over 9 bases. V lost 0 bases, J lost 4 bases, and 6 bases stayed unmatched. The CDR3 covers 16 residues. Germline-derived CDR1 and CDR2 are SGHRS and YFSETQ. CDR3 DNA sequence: TGCGCCAGCAGCTTGGCCGGGCGGGGGGGCCCAGATACGCAGTATTTT. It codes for CASSLAGRGGPDTQYF.

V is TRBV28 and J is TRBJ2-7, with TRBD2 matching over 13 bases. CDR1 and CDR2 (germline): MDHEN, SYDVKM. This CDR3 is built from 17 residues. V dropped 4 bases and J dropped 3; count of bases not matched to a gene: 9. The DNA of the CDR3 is TGTGCCAGCAGTTCACTAGCGGGAGGGCGGGGTCGCTACGAGCAGTACTTC. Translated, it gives CASSSLAGGRGRYEQYF.

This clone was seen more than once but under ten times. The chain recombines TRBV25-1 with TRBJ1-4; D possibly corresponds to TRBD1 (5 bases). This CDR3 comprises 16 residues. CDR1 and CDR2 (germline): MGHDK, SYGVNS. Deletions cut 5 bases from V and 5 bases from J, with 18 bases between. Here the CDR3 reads CASSLTTGWGNEKLFF. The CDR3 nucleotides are TGTGCCAGCAGTTTAACCACAGGATGGGGAAATGAAAAACTGTTTTTT.

The chain's CDR3 is CASSSGQGIAGELFF. DNA of the CDR3: TGTGCCAGCAGCTCGGGACAGGGGATAGCCGGGGAGCTGTTTTTT. J is TRBJ2-2 and V is TRBV5-6, with 10 bases matching TRBD1. Germline V gene lookup returns CDR1 SGHDT and CDR2 YYEEEE. CDR3 length: 15 amino acids. V gave up 3 bases and J gave up 6 bases; unmatched junction bases: 5.

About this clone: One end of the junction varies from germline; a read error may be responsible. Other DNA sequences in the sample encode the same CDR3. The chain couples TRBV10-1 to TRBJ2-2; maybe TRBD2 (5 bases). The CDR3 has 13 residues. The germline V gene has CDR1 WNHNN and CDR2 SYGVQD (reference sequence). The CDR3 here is CASSGGNAGELFF. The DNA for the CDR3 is TGCGCCAGCAGTGGAGGGAACGCCGGGGAGCTGTTTTTT.

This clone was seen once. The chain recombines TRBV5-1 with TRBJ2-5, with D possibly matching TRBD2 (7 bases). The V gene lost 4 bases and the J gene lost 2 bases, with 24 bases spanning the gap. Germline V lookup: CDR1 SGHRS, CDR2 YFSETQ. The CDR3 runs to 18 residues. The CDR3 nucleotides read TGCGCCAGCAGCCTCCGCCCGGACAGCGGGGTTGTACAAGAGACCCAGTACTTC. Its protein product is CASSLRPDSGVVQETQYF.

The CDR3 nucleotides read TGTGCCAGTAGTACCCAGGGGCAGGAGACCCAGTACTTC. Translating gives CASSTQGQETQYF. The V and J genes are TRBV19 and TRBJ2-5; a possible D gene is TRBD1 (6 bases). This CDR3 contains 13 residues. CDR1 and CDR2 from the germline V gene are LNHDA and SQIVND (reference sequence). The V gene lost 4 bases and the J gene lost 5 bases, with 11 bases spanning the gap.

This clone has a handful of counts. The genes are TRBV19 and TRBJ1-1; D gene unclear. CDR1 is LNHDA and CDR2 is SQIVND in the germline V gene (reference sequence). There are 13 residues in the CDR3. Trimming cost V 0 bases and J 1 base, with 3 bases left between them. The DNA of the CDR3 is TGTGCCAGTAGTATAGACAGGAACACTGAAGCTTTCTTT. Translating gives CASSIDRNTEAFF.

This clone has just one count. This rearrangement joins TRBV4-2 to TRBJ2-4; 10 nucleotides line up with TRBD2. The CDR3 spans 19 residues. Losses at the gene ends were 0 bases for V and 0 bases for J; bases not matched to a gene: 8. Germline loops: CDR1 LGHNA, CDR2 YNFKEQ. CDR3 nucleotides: TGTGCCAGCAGCCAAGAGAAAGCGGGAGGGCCAGTAGCCAAAAACATTCAGTACTTC. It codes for CASSQEKAGGPVAKNIQYF.

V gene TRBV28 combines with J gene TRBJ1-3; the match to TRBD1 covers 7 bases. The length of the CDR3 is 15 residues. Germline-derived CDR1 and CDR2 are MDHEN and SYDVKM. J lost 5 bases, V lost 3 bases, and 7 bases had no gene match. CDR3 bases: TGTGCCAGCAGTTTCTACCTGACAGGGCGAAACACCATATATTTT. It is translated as CASSFYLTGRNTIYF. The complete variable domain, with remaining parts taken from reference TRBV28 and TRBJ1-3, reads DVKVTQSSRYLVKRTGEKVFLECVQDMDHENMFWYRQDPGLGLRLIYFSYDVKMKEKGDIPEGYSVSREKKERFSLILESASTNQTSMYLCASSFYLTGRNTIYFGEGSWLTVV.

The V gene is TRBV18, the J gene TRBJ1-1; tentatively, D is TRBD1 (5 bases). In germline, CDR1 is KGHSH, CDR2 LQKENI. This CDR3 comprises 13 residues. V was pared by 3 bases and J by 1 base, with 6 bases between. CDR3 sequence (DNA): TGTGCCAGCTCACCGACAGCGAACACTGAAGCTTTCTTT. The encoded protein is CASSPTANTEAFF.

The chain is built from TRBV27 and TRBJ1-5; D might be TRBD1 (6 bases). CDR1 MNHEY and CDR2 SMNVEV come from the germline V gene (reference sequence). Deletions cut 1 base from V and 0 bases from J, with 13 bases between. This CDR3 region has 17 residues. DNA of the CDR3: TGTGCCAGCAGTTTATACTCAGACAGGAGTAGCAATCAGCCCCAGCATTTT. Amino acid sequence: CASSLYSDRSSNQPQHF.

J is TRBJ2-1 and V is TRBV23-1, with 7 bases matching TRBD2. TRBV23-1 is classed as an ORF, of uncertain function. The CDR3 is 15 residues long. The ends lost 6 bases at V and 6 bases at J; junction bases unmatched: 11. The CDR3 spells CASSVDGRGTNEQFF. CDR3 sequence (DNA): TGCGCCAGCAGCGTGGACGGGCGGGGGACCAATGAGCAGTTCTTC.

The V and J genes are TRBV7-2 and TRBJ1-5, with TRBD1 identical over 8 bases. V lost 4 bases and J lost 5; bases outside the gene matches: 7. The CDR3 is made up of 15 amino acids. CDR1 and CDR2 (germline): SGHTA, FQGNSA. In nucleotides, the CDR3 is TGTGCCAGCAGCTCACAAGGACAGGGTTATCAGCCCCAGCATTTT. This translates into CASSSQGQGYQPQHF.

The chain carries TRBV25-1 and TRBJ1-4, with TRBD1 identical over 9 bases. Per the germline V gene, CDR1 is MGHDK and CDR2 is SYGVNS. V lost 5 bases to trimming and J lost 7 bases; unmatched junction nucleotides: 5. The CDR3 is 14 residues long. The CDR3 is CASSWTGDGEKLFF. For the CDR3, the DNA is TGTGCCAGCAGTTGGACAGGGGACGGTGAAAAACTGTTTTTT.

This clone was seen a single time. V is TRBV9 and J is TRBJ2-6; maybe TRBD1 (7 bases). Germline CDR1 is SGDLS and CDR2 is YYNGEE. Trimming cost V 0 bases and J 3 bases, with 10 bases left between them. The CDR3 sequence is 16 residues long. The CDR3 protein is CASSVGRGLGANVLTF. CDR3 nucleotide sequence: TGTGCCAGCAGCGTAGGGAGGGGGCTTGGGGCCAACGTCCTGACTTTC.

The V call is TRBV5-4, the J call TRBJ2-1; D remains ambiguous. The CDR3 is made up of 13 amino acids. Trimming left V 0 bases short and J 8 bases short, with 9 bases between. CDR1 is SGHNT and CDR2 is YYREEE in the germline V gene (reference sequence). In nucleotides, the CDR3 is TGTGCCAGCAGCTTGGTCGCTAGAGATGAGCAGTTCTTC. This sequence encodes CASSLVARDEQFF.

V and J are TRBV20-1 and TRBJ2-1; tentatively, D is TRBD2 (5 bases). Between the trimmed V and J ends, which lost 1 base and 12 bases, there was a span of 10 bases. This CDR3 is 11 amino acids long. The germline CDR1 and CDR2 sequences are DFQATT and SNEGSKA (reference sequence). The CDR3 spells CSARGLAGQFF. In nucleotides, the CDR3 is TGCAGTGCTAGAGGGCTAGCCGGGCAGTTCTTC.

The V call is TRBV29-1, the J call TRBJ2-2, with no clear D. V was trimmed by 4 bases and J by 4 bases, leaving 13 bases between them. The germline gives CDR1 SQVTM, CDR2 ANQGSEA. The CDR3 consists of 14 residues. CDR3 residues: CSVVSEQITGELFF. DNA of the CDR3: TGCAGCGTTGTAAGTGAACAGATCACCGGGGAGCTGTTTTTT.

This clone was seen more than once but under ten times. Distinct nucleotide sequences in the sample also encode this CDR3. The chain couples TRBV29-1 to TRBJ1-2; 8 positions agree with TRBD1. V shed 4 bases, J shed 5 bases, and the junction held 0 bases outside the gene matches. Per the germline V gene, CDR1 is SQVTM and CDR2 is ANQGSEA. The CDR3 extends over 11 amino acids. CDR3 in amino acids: CSVGQGYGYTF. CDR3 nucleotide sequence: TGCAGCGTTGGACAGGGGTATGGCTACACCTTC.

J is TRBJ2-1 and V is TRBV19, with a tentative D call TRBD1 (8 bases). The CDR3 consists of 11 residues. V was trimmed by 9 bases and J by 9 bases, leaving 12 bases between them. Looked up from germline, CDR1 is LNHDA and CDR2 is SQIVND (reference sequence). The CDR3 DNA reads TGTGCCAGCACAGGGGGGGCTGAGCAGTTCTTC. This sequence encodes CASTGGAEQFF. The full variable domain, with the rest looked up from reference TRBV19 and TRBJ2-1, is DGGITQSPKYLFRKEGQNVTLSCEQNLNHDAMYWYRQDPGQGLRLIYYSQIVNDFQKGDIAEGYSVSREKKESFPLTVTSAQKNPTAFYLCASTGGAEQFFGPGTRLTVL.

CDR3: CASSFVYRGTEAFF. CDR3 coding DNA: TGCGCCAGCAGCTTTGTATATAGAGGGACTGAAGCTTTCTTT. V usage is TRBV5-1 and J usage is TRBJ1-1, with D unclear. This CDR3 spans 14 amino acids. The V gene lost 2 bases and the J gene lost 5 bases, with 13 bases spanning the gap. Germline V gene lookup returns CDR1 SGHRS and CDR2 YFSETQ.